These T cell receptor beta chains were read from a single sample in a study of early T cells in non-severe SARS-CoV-2 infection. TCRdb processed the 5' RACE reads anew with MiXCR; each CDR3 protein has one entry. The repertoire has some 59,000 distinct CDR3 sequences, around 8.6% of them found once; the top ten carry 3.5% to 4%. The specimen was whole blood, collected at baseline. These receptors came from an adult who was a healthcare worker with PCR-confirmed SARS-CoV-2 infection or an uninfected control (not recorded which). CDR3s include the opening cysteine and the closing phenylalanine or tryptophan. A D gene is named only where the DNA matches it firmly. Only some rows state a clone size, as once, few, many or a class for expanded clones.

j_call: TRBJ2-5
clone_size: .
d_call: .
v_call: TRBV11-3
cdr3_aa: CASSTVGRRQETQYF
cdr3_nt: TGTGCCAGCAGCACCGTTGGCAGGAGGCAAGAGACCCAGTACTTC

j_call: TRBJ2-5
clone_size: many
d_call: TRBD1
v_call: TRBV4-2
cdr3_aa: CASSPGDRAQETQYF
cdr3_nt: TGTGCCAGCAGCCCCGGCGACAGGGCCCAAGAGACCCAGTACTTC

j_call: TRBJ1-5
clone_size: few
d_call: TRBD1
v_call: TRBV20-1
cdr3_aa: CSAGSGTAIYQPQHF
cdr3_nt: TGCAGTGCTGGCTCCGGGACAGCCATATATCAGCCCCAGCATTTT

j_call: TRBJ2-1
clone_size: .
d_call: .
v_call: TRBV5-1
cdr3_aa: CASTPSGGHNEQFF
cdr3_nt: TGCGCCAGCACCCCGTCCGGGGGCCACAATGAGCAGTTCTTC

j_call: TRBJ1-4
clone_size: few
d_call: .
v_call: TRBV5-5
cdr3_aa: CASSLRGEKLFF
cdr3_nt: TGTGCCAGCAGCTTGAGGGGGGAAAAACTGTTTTTT

j_call: TRBJ2-7
clone_size: .
d_call: .
v_call: TRBV11-2
cdr3_aa: CASVGSSYEQYF
cdr3_nt: TGTGCCAGTGTGGGATCCTCCTACGAGCAGTACTTC

j_call: TRBJ2-7
clone_size: few
d_call: TRBD2
v_call: TRBV7-9
cdr3_aa: CASSPPAGYEQYF
cdr3_nt: TGTGCCAGCTCACCCCCAGCGGGATACGAGCAGTACTTC

j_call: TRBJ2-5
clone_size: many
d_call: .
v_call: TRBV21-1
cdr3_aa: CASSKGLQETQYF
cdr3_nt: TGTGCCAGCAGCAAAGGTCTTCAAGAGACCCAGTACTTC

j_call: TRBJ2-5
clone_size: .
d_call: .
v_call: TRBV9
cdr3_aa: CASSAGRPSGYQETQYF
cdr3_nt: TGTGCCAGCAGCGCGGGACGGCCCTCGGGGTACCAAGAGACCCAGTACTTC

j_call: TRBJ2-3
clone_size: .
d_call: .
v_call: TRBV13
cdr3_aa: CASSWGTAFDTQYF
cdr3_nt: TGTGCCAGCAGCTGGGGTACAGCATTTGATACGCAGTATTTT

j_call: TRBJ2-7
clone_size: few
d_call: .
v_call: TRBV7-9
cdr3_aa: CASSFGGIYEQYF
cdr3_nt: TGTGCCAGCAGCTTTGGAGGGATCTACGAGCAGTACTTC

j_call: TRBJ2-1
clone_size: few
d_call: .
v_call: TRBV6-5
cdr3_aa: CASSFPPPGEQFF
cdr3_nt: TGTGCCAGCAGTTTCCCCCCGCCCGGTGAGCAGTTCTTC

j_call: TRBJ1-2
clone_size: many
d_call: .
v_call: TRBV3-1
cdr3_aa: CASSLAANYGYTF
cdr3_nt: TGTGCCAGCAGCCTCGCAGCTAACTATGGCTACACCTTC

j_call: TRBJ2-1
clone_size: few
d_call: TRBD2
v_call: TRBV20-1
cdr3_aa: CSAQETSGRGYEQFF
cdr3_nt: TGCAGTGCCCAGGAGACTAGCGGGAGAGGCTATGAGCAGTTCTTC

j_call: TRBJ1-2
clone_size: few
d_call: .
v_call: TRBV12-3/TRBV12-4
cdr3_aa: CATGDANYGYTF
cdr3_nt: TGTGCCACCGGGGACGCCAACTATGGCTACACCTTC

j_call: TRBJ2-3
clone_size: many
d_call: .
v_call: TRBV24-1
cdr3_aa: CATSEAGDTQYF
cdr3_nt: TGTGCCACCAGTGAGGCGGGAGATACGCAGTATTTT

j_call: TRBJ2-1
clone_size: many
d_call: .
v_call: TRBV24-1
cdr3_aa: CATSDRTEQFF
cdr3_nt: TGTGCCACCAGTGACCGGACAGAGCAGTTCTTC

j_call: TRBJ2-3
clone_size: .
d_call: TRBD2
v_call: TRBV10-3
cdr3_aa: CAISEGSGGSGDTQYF
cdr3_nt: TGTGCCATCAGTGAAGGAAGCGGGGGCTCAGGAGATACGCAGTATTTT

j_call: TRBJ2-3
clone_size: many
d_call: .
v_call: TRBV12-3/TRBV12-4
cdr3_aa: CASGRHRSTDTQYF
cdr3_nt: TGTGCCAGCGGCCGACACCGGTCCACAGATACGCAGTATTTT

j_call: TRBJ2-7
clone_size: few
d_call: .
v_call: TRBV20-1
cdr3_aa: CSAAGRSYEQYF
cdr3_nt: TGCAGTGCTGCGGGACGATCCTACGAGCAGTACTTC

j_call: TRBJ1-5
clone_size: many
d_call: TRBD1
v_call: TRBV28
cdr3_aa: CASSYRGQPQHF
cdr3_nt: TGTGCCAGCAGTTACAGGGGTCAGCCCCAGCATTTT

j_call: TRBJ2-1
clone_size: medium-sized
d_call: TRBD2
v_call: TRBV7-9
cdr3_aa: CASSYVPGLAVIEQFF
cdr3_nt: TGTGCCAGCAGCTACGTCCCGGGACTAGCGGTGATCGAGCAGTTCTTC

j_call: TRBJ2-5
clone_size: .
d_call: .
v_call: TRBV18
cdr3_aa: CASSPPVRHLYQETQYF
cdr3_nt: TGTGCCAGCTCACCACCGGTCAGACACCTGTACCAAGAGACCCAGTACTTC

j_call: TRBJ2-7
clone_size: few
d_call: TRBD2
v_call: TRBV4-1
cdr3_aa: CASSQAEARLAGGKEQYF
cdr3_nt: TGCGCCAGCAGCCAAGCGGAAGCCAGACTAGCGGGAGGGAAAGAGCAGTACTTC

j_call: TRBJ2-1
clone_size: few
d_call: TRBD2
v_call: TRBV12-3/TRBV12-4
cdr3_aa: CASSFLASGEGEQFF
cdr3_nt: TGTGCCAGCAGTTTCCTGGCTAGCGGGGAGGGTGAGCAGTTCTTC

j_call: TRBJ2-1
clone_size: many
d_call: TRBD1
v_call: TRBV29-1
cdr3_aa: CSGGTGAPNEQFF
cdr3_nt: TGCAGTGGCGGGACAGGGGCGCCGAATGAGCAGTTCTTC

j_call: TRBJ2-7
clone_size: .
d_call: .
v_call: TRBV19
cdr3_aa: CASSMGATGAYEQYF
cdr3_nt: TGTGCCAGTAGTATGGGGGCGACTGGGGCCTACGAGCAGTACTTC

j_call: TRBJ2-7
clone_size: .
d_call: TRBD1
v_call: TRBV7-9
cdr3_aa: CASSFGPGQGSYEQYF
cdr3_nt: TGTGCCAGCAGCTTCGGCCCGGGACAGGGCTCCTACGAGCAGTACTTC

j_call: TRBJ1-4
clone_size: few
d_call: .
v_call: TRBV6-5
cdr3_aa: CASSYDSLVATNEKLFF
cdr3_nt: TGTGCCAGCAGTTACGATTCCCTGGTCGCAACTAATGAAAAACTGTTTTTT

j_call: TRBJ2-7
clone_size: many
d_call: TRBD1
v_call: TRBV5-5
cdr3_aa: CASSWGQGAYEQYF
cdr3_nt: TGTGCCAGCAGCTGGGGACAGGGGGCCTACGAGCAGTACTTC

j_call: TRBJ2-5
clone_size: few
d_call: TRBD2
v_call: TRBV7-2
cdr3_aa: CASSLSSSGFQETQYF
cdr3_nt: TGTGCCAGCAGCTTAAGCTCTAGCGGGTTCCAAGAGACCCAGTACTTC

j_call: TRBJ2-7
clone_size: .
d_call: .
v_call: TRBV12-3/TRBV12-4
cdr3_aa: CASWGPRDQGGYEQYF
cdr3_nt: TGTGCCAGCTGGGGTCCCCGGGACCAAGGTGGTTACGAGCAGTACTTC

j_call: TRBJ2-4
clone_size: .
d_call: .
v_call: TRBV11-2
cdr3_aa: CASSLEPGMRAEGKNIQYF
cdr3_nt: TGTGCCAGCAGCTTAGAGCCGGGCATGCGGGCCGAAGGCAAAAACATTCAGTACTTC

j_call: TRBJ2-3
clone_size: many
d_call: .
v_call: TRBV30
cdr3_aa: CAWAPGLDTQYF
cdr3_nt: TGTGCCTGGGCCCCGGGGCTCGATACGCAGTATTTT

j_call: TRBJ1-1
clone_size: many
d_call: .
v_call: TRBV5-1
cdr3_aa: CASSPPDTEAFF
cdr3_nt: TGCGCCAGCAGCCCCCCTGACACTGAAGCTTTCTTT

j_call: TRBJ1-1
clone_size: many
d_call: .
v_call: TRBV9
cdr3_aa: CASSEGGMNTEAFF
cdr3_nt: TGTGCCAGCAGCGAGGGCGGTATGAACACTGAAGCTTTCTTT

j_call: TRBJ2-7
clone_size: few
d_call: .
v_call: TRBV28
cdr3_aa: CASSPGGLAYEQYF
cdr3_nt: TGTGCCAGCAGTCCCGGGGGATTAGCCTACGAGCAGTACTTC

j_call: TRBJ1-1
clone_size: .
d_call: TRBD1
v_call: TRBV30
cdr3_aa: CAWGSGQPNTEAFF
cdr3_nt: TGTGCCTGGGGGTCGGGACAGCCGAACACTGAAGCTTTCTTT

j_call: TRBJ2-1
clone_size: .
d_call: TRBD2
v_call: TRBV29-1
cdr3_aa: CSVAGGSYNEQFF
cdr3_nt: TGCAGCGTAGCGGGAGGATCCTACAATGAGCAGTTCTTC

j_call: TRBJ1-1
clone_size: .
d_call: .
v_call: TRBV20-1
cdr3_aa: CSAPGDTEAFF
cdr3_nt: TGCAGTGCACCAGGGGACACTGAAGCTTTCTTT

j_call: TRBJ1-1
clone_size: .
d_call: .
v_call: TRBV3-1
cdr3_aa: CASSQVWEDTEAFF
cdr3_nt: TGTGCCAGCAGCCAAGTTTGGGAAGACACTGAAGCTTTCTTT

j_call: TRBJ2-5
clone_size: .
d_call: TRBD2
v_call: TRBV9
cdr3_aa: CASSLGDLAGRQETQYF
cdr3_nt: TGTGCCAGCAGCCTAGGGGATTTAGCGGGGCGCCAAGAGACCCAGTACTTC

j_call: TRBJ1-5
clone_size: many
d_call: TRBD1
v_call: TRBV7-9
cdr3_aa: CASSLVDRGGNQPQHF
cdr3_nt: TGTGCCAGCAGCTTGGTTGACAGGGGAGGCAATCAGCCCCAGCATTTT

j_call: TRBJ2-5
clone_size: few
d_call: TRBD2
v_call: TRBV7-2
cdr3_aa: CASISRGSGRGGETQYF
cdr3_nt: TGTGCCAGCATCTCCAGGGGTAGCGGGAGAGGTGGGGAGACCCAGTACTTC

j_call: TRBJ2-1
clone_size: many
d_call: .
v_call: TRBV7-3
cdr3_aa: CASSLLPGELYNEQFF
cdr3_nt: TGTGCCAGCAGCTTACTCCCGGGAGAGCTCTACAATGAGCAGTTCTTC

j_call: TRBJ2-4
clone_size: few
d_call: .
v_call: TRBV12-3/TRBV12-4
cdr3_aa: CASSLELGRGAKNIQYF
cdr3_nt: TGTGCCAGCAGTTTAGAGCTGGGCCGGGGCGCCAAAAACATTCAGTACTTC

j_call: TRBJ2-5
clone_size: few
d_call: .
v_call: TRBV7-9
cdr3_aa: CASSPITGVLAQYF
cdr3_nt: TGTGCCAGCAGCCCAATAACCGGCGTTTTAGCTCAGTACTTC

j_call: TRBJ2-7
clone_size: many
d_call: .
v_call: TRBV20-1
cdr3_aa: CSARTSGAYEQYF
cdr3_nt: TGCAGTGCTAGAACTTCAGGCGCCTACGAGCAGTACTTC

j_call: TRBJ2-3
clone_size: many
d_call: .
v_call: TRBV9
cdr3_aa: CASSVENGRDTQYF
cdr3_nt: TGTGCCAGCAGCGTGGAAAATGGTCGGGATACGCAGTATTTT

j_call: TRBJ2-1
clone_size: few
d_call: .
v_call: TRBV4-1
cdr3_aa: CASSQVGRGTEFF
cdr3_nt: .

j_call: TRBJ2-7
clone_size: few
d_call: TRBD2
v_call: TRBV12-3/TRBV12-4
cdr3_aa: CASSSGTSGSYEQYF
cdr3_nt: TGTGCCAGCAGTTCCGGGACTAGCGGCTCCTACGAGCAGTACTTC

j_call: TRBJ1-4
clone_size: .
d_call: .
v_call: TRBV4-1
cdr3_aa: CASSQEGRPNEKLFF
cdr3_nt: TGCGCCAGCAGCCAAGAGGGCAGGCCGAATGAAAAACTGTTTTTT

j_call: TRBJ1-6
clone_size: many
d_call: TRBD1
v_call: TRBV7-2
cdr3_aa: CASSLGQGGLHF
cdr3_nt: TGTGCCAGCAGCTTAGGACAGGGCGGGCTCCACTTT

j_call: TRBJ2-6
clone_size: few
d_call: .
v_call: TRBV5-6
cdr3_aa: CASSLAGASSGANVLTF
cdr3_nt: TGTGCCAGCAGCTTAGCAGGGGCCAGCTCTGGGGCCAACGTCCTGACTTTC

j_call: TRBJ2-3
clone_size: many
d_call: TRBD2
v_call: TRBV19
cdr3_aa: CASSNELAGGDTQYF
cdr3_nt: TGTGCCAGTAGTAATGAGTTAGCGGGAGGAGATACGCAGTATTTT

j_call: TRBJ2-1
clone_size: .
d_call: TRBD2
v_call: TRBV12-3/TRBV12-4
cdr3_aa: CASSLGSAGAYNEQFF
cdr3_nt: TGTGCCAGCAGTTTAGGCTCAGCGGGGGCCTACAATGAGCAGTTCTTC

j_call: TRBJ2-3
clone_size: .
d_call: .
v_call: TRBV4-2
cdr3_aa: CASSQVGGRTDTQYF
cdr3_nt: TGTGCCAGCAGCCAAGTTGGGGGGAGGACAGATACGCAGTATTTT